What follows describes a single T cell receptor beta chain. What it binds is not known. This CDR3 is missing its conserved last phenylalanine or tryptophan, likely due to a read error. RNA transcripts were the template for amplifying TCR beta CDR3 regions. The primer set for the first-round RT-PCR of the TCR CDR3 was HTBI. From the multiplex PCR reads, TCRdb called clonotypes with MiXCR, one entry per CDR3 protein. The top ten clones hold 30% of a sample with 250,000 or so distinct CDR3 sequences, roughly 15% of them seen once. Subjects aged 18 to 65 presented with newly diagnosed hyperthyroidism of less than 2 months' duration. Preceding any ophthalmopathy symptoms, the blood sample dates from first hyperthyroidism diagnosis. The CDR3 runs 18 residues. Germline trimming cut 6 bases from V and 0 bases from J; bases unmatched to any gene: 12. Germline V CDR1 and CDR2: MRHNA, SNTAGT. The sample originates from a study of T cells in Graves' hyperthyroidism and ophthalmopathy. The study's findings and limits: Ophthalmopathy and stable hyperthyroidism were separated by a 13 V-J model. The model's output predicted ophthalmopathy at a median of around 6.9 months prior to onset.

This chain uses TRBV6-4 with TRBJ2-7; 12 bases match TRBD1. This sequence was found in a woman aged 50 to 60 with Graves' hyperthyroidism that later progressed to Graves' ophthalmopathy. Sample: blood. This chain's CDR3 is CASRGAGTGGARSYEQYS. The CDR3 region has the DNA TGTGCCAGCAGGGGGGCCGGGACAGGGGGCGCCCGCTCCTACGAGCAGTACTCC.